Each of the 13 T cell receptor beta chains below was sequenced from the same sample in a study of beta chain features in type 1 diabetes. Since all of the isolated RNA was reverse transcribed, expressed TCRB transcripts were what got sequenced. Here immunoSEQ multiplex PCR was the method, and the copy in TCRdb shows in-frame clones only, minus some. The sample records around 250,000 clones, about 70% being singletons. Sequencing was performed on naive CD4+ T cells from blood. Receptor source: a man aged 30 to 39 in good health.

V gene TRBV29-1 combines with J gene TRBJ2-3; 9 bases map to TRBD1. The CDR3 spans 13 residues. V lost 7 bases to trimming and J lost 0 bases; unmatched junction nucleotides: 2. The germline gives CDR1 SQVTM, CDR2 ANQGSEA. The CDR3 coding sequence is TGCAGCGCGGGACAGGGAAGCACAGATACGCAGTATTTT. Translated, it gives CSAGQGSTDTQYF.

The table lists this clone with a few counts. The DNA for the CDR3 is TGTGCCAGCAGCTTAGTGGGGACCCAGTACTTC. Translation: CASSLVGTQYF. The chain couples TRBV7-9 to TRBJ2-5; D is undetermined. Germline CDR1 is SEHNR and CDR2 is FQNEAQ (reference sequence). The CDR3 has 11 amino acids. The germline V and J ends were trimmed by 1 base and 7 bases, with 4 bases remaining between them.

The chain couples TRBV10-3 to TRBJ2-1; 9 positions match TRBD1. Trimming at V came to 7 bases and at J to 4 bases, leaving 11 bases not matched to a gene. The CDR3 contains 16 residues. Germline loops: CDR1 ENHRY, CDR2 SYGVKD. As DNA, the CDR3 is TGTGCCATCAAAATGGGGCCCGGGACAGGGTACAATGAGCAGTTCTTC. Protein product: CAIKMGPGTGYNEQFF.

The V call is TRBV2, the J call TRBJ2-3; possible D gene TRBD2, 5 bases. The V end lost 6 bases, the J end lost 5 bases, and 15 bases lay between the germline ends. The germline CDR1 and CDR2 sequences are SNHLY and FYNNEI. The CDR3 length is 14 residues. Here the CDR3 reads CASRSQSRVDTQYF. The CDR3, as DNA: TGTGCCAGCAGGTCCCAGTCGCGGGTAGATACGCAGTATTTT.

The chain combines TRBV11-2 with TRBJ1-2; D is unclear. V was trimmed by 0 bases and J by 7 bases, leaving 9 bases between them. CDR1 and CDR2 (germline): SGHAT, FQNNGV. The CDR3 is made up of 13 amino acids. Here the CDR3 reads CASSLDWESGYTF. The CDR3 nucleotides are TGTGCCAGCAGCTTAGACTGGGAAAGTGGCTACACCTTC.

The chain joins TRBV29-1 to TRBJ2-7; TRBD2 aligns across 10 bases. Losses at the gene ends were 4 bases for V and 0 bases for J; bases not matched to a gene: 6. Germline lookup yields CDR1 SQVTM and CDR2 ANQGSEA. The CDR3 contains 15 residues. The CDR3 DNA reads TGCAGCGTTGGGGGCCTAGCGGGAGTCTCCTACGAGCAGTACTTC. Its translation: CSVGGLAGVSYEQYF.

The V call is TRBV11-2, the J call TRBJ2-4; D tentatively reads TRBD1 or TRBD2 (5 bases each). Germline lookup yields CDR1 SGHAT and CDR2 FQNNGV. The CDR3 consists of 17 residues. Trimming removed 5 bases from V and 7 bases from J, with 24 bases in between. CDR3 in amino acids: CASSVPVGGPTFNIQYF. The CDR3 region has the DNA TGTGCCAGCAGCGTCCCGGTTGGGGGACCCACTTTTAACATTCAGTACTTC.

The V gene is TRBV9, the J gene TRBJ2-7; D is unresolved. Trimming pared 4 bases from V and 0 bases from J, leaving 14 bases between. The CDR3 runs to 15 residues. Germline CDR1 is SGDLS and CDR2 is YYNGEE. CDR3 sequence: CASSLNGATSYEQYF. The CDR3 DNA reads as TGTGCCAGCAGCCTTAATGGAGCAACCTCCTACGAGCAGTACTTC.

The genes are TRBV29-1 and TRBJ1-1; TRBD1 agrees at 9 bases. CDR1 is SQVTM and CDR2 is ANQGSEA in the germline V gene. This CDR3 comprises 14 residues. V gave up 5 bases and J gave up 5 bases; unmatched junction bases: 9. The CDR3 spells CSVRYGTGITEAFF. CDR3 nucleotides: TGCAGCGTTAGATACGGGACAGGGATAACTGAAGCTTTCTTT.

This clone has a single count. The chain couples TRBV7-2 to TRBJ2-3; D is unresolved. Germline values: CDR1 SGHTA, CDR2 FQGNSA. CDR3 size: 15 residues. V lost 4 bases to trimming and J lost 0 bases, with 11 bases between them. This CDR3 is CASSSMGFSTDTQYF. CDR3 bases: TGTGCCAGCAGCTCCATGGGTTTCAGCACAGATACGCAGTATTTT.

To note about this clone: Other DNA variants within this sample encode the same CDR3. J is TRBJ2-7 and V is TRBV29-1; D remains ambiguous. The CDR3 is 12 amino acids. Between the trimmed V and J ends, which lost 5 bases and 1 base, there was a span of 9 bases. The germline gives CDR1 SQVTM, CDR2 ANQGSEA. CDR3 coding DNA: TGCAGCGTTACGGACGGATCCTACGAGCAGTACTTC. As protein: CSVTDGSYEQYF.

The rearrangement joins TRBV28 to TRBJ2-5, with 7 nucleotides matching TRBD1. This CDR3 region has 15 residues. Germline CDR1 and CDR2: MDHEN and SYDVKM. Trimming at V came to 6 bases and at J to 1 base, leaving 8 bases not matched to a gene. The CDR3 protein is CASRIGTVSQETQYF. In DNA, the CDR3 is TGTGCCAGCAGAATAGGGACAGTTAGCCAAGAGACCCAGTACTTC.

This chain connects TRBV6-5 to TRBJ2-3; D gene uncertain. Germline CDR1 is MNHEY and CDR2 is SVGAGI. The CDR3 spans 14 residues. V lost 0 bases and J lost 3, with 7 bases in between. Written as DNA, the CDR3 is TGTGCCAGCAGTTACTCTTGGGGAACAGATACGCAGTATTTT. It codes for CASSYSWGTDTQYF.